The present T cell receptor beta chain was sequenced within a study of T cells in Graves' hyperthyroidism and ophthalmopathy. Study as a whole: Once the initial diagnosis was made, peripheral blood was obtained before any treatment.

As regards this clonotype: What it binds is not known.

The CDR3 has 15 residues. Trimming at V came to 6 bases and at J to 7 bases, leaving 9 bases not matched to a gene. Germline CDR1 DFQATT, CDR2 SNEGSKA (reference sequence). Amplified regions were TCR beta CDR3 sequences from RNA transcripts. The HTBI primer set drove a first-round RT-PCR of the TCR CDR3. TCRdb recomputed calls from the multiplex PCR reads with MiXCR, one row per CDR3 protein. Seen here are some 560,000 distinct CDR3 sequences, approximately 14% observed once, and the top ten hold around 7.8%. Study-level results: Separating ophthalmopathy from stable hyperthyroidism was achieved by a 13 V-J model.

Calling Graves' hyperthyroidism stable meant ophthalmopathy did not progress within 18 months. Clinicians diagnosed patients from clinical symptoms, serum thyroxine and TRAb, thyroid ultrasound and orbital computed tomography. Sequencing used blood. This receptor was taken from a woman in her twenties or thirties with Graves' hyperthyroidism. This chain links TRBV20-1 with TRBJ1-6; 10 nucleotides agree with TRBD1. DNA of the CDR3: TGCAGTGCAACGGACAGGGGGAGGAGGAATTCACCCCTCCACTTT. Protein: CSATDRGRRNSPLHF.